The 26 T cell receptor beta chains presented below share a single source sample, sequenced in a study of blood T cell repertoires in COVID-19. Produced via immunoSEQ multiplex PCR; TCRdb's table is partial and in-frame only. Of more than 100,000 clones listed, about nine tenths are singletons. The sample consisted of peripheral blood. These receptors originate from a man in his forties or fifties with active COVID-19.

This chain joins TRBV15 and TRBJ2-3, with 7 bases matching TRBD2. V dropped 5 bases and J dropped 1; count of bases not matched to a gene: 3. Germline V gives CDR1 LNHNV, CDR2 YYDKDF (reference sequence). The CDR3 runs 14 residues. In DNA, the CDR3 is TGTGCCACCAGCGGCCTAGCGGGCACAGATACGCAGTATTTT. As protein: CATSGLAGTDTQYF.

This clone was picked up one time. The chain carries TRBV18 and TRBJ2-3, with a possible D match to TRBD1 (6 bases). The germline CDR1 and CDR2 sequences are KGHSH and LQKENI. The CDR3 runs 14 residues. Trimming took off 2 bases at V and 5 bases at J, with 11 bases between the two ends. This chain's CDR3 is CASSPRQELDTQYF. In DNA form, the CDR3 reads TGTGCCAGCTCACCAAGACAGGAACTAGATACGCAGTATTTT.

This sequence joins TRBV5-1 and TRBJ1-2; 7 bases align to TRBD1. CDR1 and CDR2 (germline): SGHRS, YFSETQ. CDR3 length: 16 amino acids. Trimming at V came to 5 bases and at J to 4 bases, leaving 14 bases not matched to a gene. The CDR3, as DNA: TGCGCCAGCAGAGGTTACAGGGGCGTAGATGTCTATGGCTACACCTTC. Its translation is CASRGYRGVDVYGYTF.

The gene calls are TRBV10-3 and TRBJ1-3, with a weak D call TRBD1 (5 bases). The CDR3 runs 14 residues. V gave up 5 bases and J gave up 0 bases, with 8 bases separating them. Germline V gene sequence: CDR1 ENHRY, CDR2 SYGVKD. The CDR3 DNA follows: TGTGCCATCAGTCAGGGCCACTCTGGAAACACCATATATTTT. Translating it yields CAISQGHSGNTIYF.

V gene TRBV6-1 combines with J gene TRBJ2-7; tentative D call: TRBD2 (5 bases). In germline, CDR1 is MNHNS, CDR2 SASEGT. V was cut by 1 base and J by 5 bases, with 15 bases left in between. The CDR3 totals 15 residues. Written as DNA, the CDR3 is TGTGCCAGCAGTGAAGTGCGGGTGTTGCACCACGAGCAGTACTTC. This codes for CASSEVRVLHHEQYF.

The chain carries TRBV5-1 and TRBJ1-3; 7 bases match TRBD1. Germline lookup yields CDR1 SGHRS and CDR2 YFSETQ. V shed 5 bases, J shed 3 bases, and the junction held 11 bases outside the gene matches. The length of the CDR3 is 16 residues. CDR3 sequence reads: CASRLGFDRVGNTIYF. The CDR3 DNA reads as TGCGCCAGCAGGCTGGGGTTCGACAGGGTTGGAAACACCATATATTTT.

This chain links TRBV6-4 with TRBJ1-1; D call uncertain. The CDR3 length is 15 residues. V gave up 7 bases and J gave up 6 bases, with 21 bases separating them. Germline values: CDR1 MRHNA, CDR2 SNTAGT. The CDR3 is CASKQSPGVLAEAFF. In nucleotides, the CDR3 is TGTGCCAGCAAACAATCGCCGGGTGTACTGGCTGAAGCTTTCTTT.

The chain uses TRBV3-1 (or the pseudogene TRBV3-2) and TRBJ2-3; D is perhaps TRBD2 (5 bases). The CDR3 is 14 residues long. Trimming pared 4 bases from V and 2 bases from J, leaving 10 bases between. Germline V gene lookup returns CDR1 LGHDT and CDR2 YNNKEL (reference sequence). CDR3 sequence reads: CASSPSGPTDTQYF. The DNA of the CDR3 is TGTGCCAGCAGCCCCAGCGGACCCACAGATACGCAGTATTTT.

V gene TRBV6-5 combines with J gene TRBJ1-5; D gene unclear. The CDR3 consists of 13 residues. V was pared by 5 bases and J by 4 bases, with 9 bases between. Germline CDR1 and CDR2: MNHEY and SVGAGI. The DNA of the CDR3 is TGTGCCAGCAGTACGAGCAGGAATCAGCCCCAGCATTTT. Translating it yields CASSTSRNQPQHF.

The CDR3 is CASSRAIPTEAFF. Here the CDR3 DNA reads TGTGCCAGCAGCCGAGCCATACCGACTGAAGCTTTCTTT. This chain connects TRBV7-9 to TRBJ1-1; D ambiguous. V was pared by 5 bases and J by 5 bases, with 12 bases between. Per the germline V gene, CDR1 is SEHNR and CDR2 is FQNEAQ (reference sequence). CDR3 length: 13 residues.

The chain carries TRBV18 and TRBJ2-2, with 8 positions matching TRBD1. This CDR3 comprises 15 residues. Trimming at V came to 3 bases and at J to 6 bases, leaving 6 bases not matched to a gene. CDR1 and CDR2 from the germline V gene are KGHSH and LQKENI. The CDR3 loop is CASSPPGQAAGELFF. CDR3 coding DNA: TGTGCCAGCTCACCCCCGGGACAGGCCGCCGGGGAGCTGTTTTTT.

The V and J genes are TRBV19 and TRBJ1-2; D may be TRBD1 (5 bases). The germline V gene has CDR1 LNHDA and CDR2 SQIVND (reference sequence). CDR3 size: 15 residues. V was trimmed by 3 bases and J by 8 bases, leaving 19 bases between them. In nucleotides, the CDR3 is TGTGCCAGTAGTATGTTGGCCAGGGAACTCTCCGGCTACACCTTC. This translates into CASSMLARELSGYTF.

The chain has TRBV11-3 and TRBJ2-5; 8 bases are shared with TRBD2. The CDR3 runs to 14 residues. The germline V gene has CDR1 SGHNT and CDR2 YENEEA. The junction had 6 bases not matched to a gene; V was cut back by 4 bases and J by 5 bases. This chain's CDR3 is CASSSRGGLETQYF. For the CDR3, the DNA is TGTGCCAGCAGCTCTCGGGGGGGGCTCGAGACCCAGTACTTC.

V gene TRBV4-2 combines with J gene TRBJ1-5; weak D call: TRBD1 (5 bases). Between the trimmed V and J ends, which lost 4 bases and 1 base, there was a span of 8 bases. The V gene's germline CDR1 is LGHNA and CDR2 YNFKEQ. The CDR3 is 14 residues long. The chain's CDR3 is CASSPGGSNQPQHF. The CDR3 nucleotides are TGTGCCAGCAGCCCCGGGGGGAGCAATCAGCCCCAGCATTTT.

The rearrangement uses TRBV5-1 and TRBJ2-1, with 9 bases lining up with TRBD1. This CDR3 spans 16 amino acids. Germline CDR1 reads SGHRS; CDR2 reads YFSETQ. With V trimmed by 0 bases and J by 2 bases, 3 bases remained unmatched. CDR3 nucleotides: TGCGCCAGCAGCTTGGAAGGGACAGGGACCTACAATGAGCAGTTCTTC. Protein sequence: CASSLEGTGTYNEQFF.

This clone was seen more than once but under ten times. This chain connects TRBV10-3 to TRBJ2-7; tentative D call: TRBD2 (6 bases). Trimming removed 7 bases at V and 0 bases at J, with 13 bases between. The CDR3 has 14 residues. The germline gives CDR1 ENHRY, CDR2 SYGVKD. CDR3 residues: CAIKDGGVSYEQYF. The CDR3 nucleotides are TGTGCCATCAAGGACGGCGGGGTCTCCTACGAGCAGTACTTC.

The chain joins TRBV3-1 (or the pseudogene TRBV3-2) to TRBJ2-5; TRBD2 might be the D (5 bases). Germline CDR1 is LGHDT and CDR2 is YNNKEL (reference sequence). The CDR3 has 13 amino acids. Trimming took off 1 base at V and 3 bases at J, with 6 bases between the two ends. In nucleotides, the CDR3 is TGTGCCAGCAGCCAAGCGGGAAAAGAGACCCAGTACTTC. This encodes CASSQAGKETQYF.

The chain is built from TRBV4-1 and TRBJ1-1; D gene uncertain. In germline, CDR1 is MGHRA, CDR2 YSYEKL. The CDR3 totals 15 residues. V was pared by 4 bases and J by 0 bases, with 12 bases between. CDR3 region: CASSPLFTVNTEAFF. CDR3 DNA sequence: TGCGCCAGCAGCCCCCTCTTTACAGTGAACACTGAAGCTTTCTTT.

On this clone: Within the sample, other DNA sequences also encode this same CDR3. The V and J genes are TRBV24-1 and TRBJ2-3; 9 nucleotides match TRBD1. J gave up 1 base and V 9 bases, and 1 base lay outside the gene matches. The CDR3 is made up of 13 amino acids. The germline gives CDR1 KGHDR, CDR2 SFDVKD. The CDR3 coding sequence is TGTGCCACCGGGGACAGGGGCACAGATACGCAGTATTTT. Translated: CATGDRGTDTQYF.

V is TRBV3-1 (or the pseudogene TRBV3-2) and J is TRBJ2-7, with 8 positions matching TRBD1. Unmatched junction bases numbered 15, after V lost 5 bases and J lost 3 bases. This CDR3 contains 17 residues. Germline V gene lookup returns CDR1 LGHDT and CDR2 YNNKEL (reference sequence). The DNA for the CDR3 is TGTGCCAGCAGCTATAACTTCCCCGGGACAGGCATCTACGAGCAGTACTTC. Translation gives CASSYNFPGTGIYEQYF.

J is TRBJ2-2 and V is TRBV5-4, with 7 bases aligning to TRBD1. The germline gives CDR1 SGHNT, CDR2 YYREEE (reference sequence). V was pared by 4 bases and J by 6 bases, with 12 bases of the junction left unmatched. The CDR3 runs 16 residues. DNA for the CDR3: TGTGCCAGCAGCCTTAACAGGGGTGCTAGGGCCGGGGAGCTGTTTTTT. It codes for CASSLNRGARAGELFF.

The chain combines TRBV5-8 with TRBJ1-5; D possibly corresponds to TRBD1 (5 bases). The ends were cut back, 8 bases at V and 7 bases at J, with 16 bases in the middle. The CDR3 runs to 13 residues. From germline, CDR1 is SGHTS and CDR2 YDEGEE. CDR3 in amino acids: CASSGEVRQPQHF. CDR3 sequence (DNA): TGTGCCAGTTCGGGGGAGGTCCGACAGCCCCAGCATTTT. Complete variable domain (other parts from reference TRBV5-8 and TRBJ1-5): EAGVTQSPTHLIKTRGQQATLRCSPISGHTSVYWYQQALGLGLQFLLWYDEGEERNRGNFPPRFSGRQFPNYSSELNVNALELEDSALYLCASSGEVRQPQHFGDGTRLSIL.

This chain links TRBV19 with TRBJ1-2; TRBD1 is a possible D gene (5 bases). Deletions cut 7 bases from V and 8 bases from J, with 35 bases between. Germline assignment: CDR1 LNHDA and CDR2 SQIVND (reference sequence). CDR3 length: 19 residues. The CDR3 DNA sequence: TGTGCCAGTACCCCCCAGCGGGCAGGCATTCGGGGGTCAGTCGGGGGCTACACCTTC. Translating gives CASTPQRAGIRGSVGGYTF.

This chain uses TRBV11-1 with TRBJ2-3; TRBD2 agrees at 9 bases. The CDR3 totals 15 residues. The germline gives CDR1 SGHAT, CDR2 FQDESV (reference sequence). After removal of 1 base from V and 6 bases from J, the junction contained 5 bases not matched to a gene. The chain's CDR3 is CASSLGGGAMDTQYF. As DNA, the CDR3 is TGTGCCAGCAGCTTAGGCGGGGGGGCTATGGATACGCAGTATTTT.

The chain employs TRBV5-4 and TRBJ1-2, with 9 bases that match TRBD1. The CDR3 is 16 residues long. Looked up from germline, CDR1 is SGHNT and CDR2 is YYREEE (reference sequence). Losses at the gene ends were 6 bases for V and 7 bases for J; bases not matched to a gene: 16. The CDR3, as DNA: TGTGCCAGCATCTATGGAACCGGGACAGGGCTTCTTGGCTACACCTTC. Its translation: CASIYGTGTGLLGYTF.

CDR3 in amino acids: CASTFGGLAGETQYF. For the CDR3, the DNA is TGTGCCAGCACCTTCGGAGGGCTAGCGGGAGAGACCCAGTACTTC. The chain has TRBV7-2 and TRBJ2-5; 8 bases fit TRBD2. Germline CDR1 reads SGHTA; CDR2 reads FQGNSA. The junction had 11 bases not matched to a gene; V was cut back by 7 bases and J by 4 bases. The CDR3 covers 15 residues.